Presented here are 18 T cell receptor beta chains from one specimen sequenced in a study of blood T cell repertoires in COVID-19. The method was immunoSEQ multiplex PCR; TCRdb's version includes in-frame clones alone and lacks a portion of them. The sample holds fewer than 25,000 clones, around nine tenths seen once. Sequencing was carried out using peripheral blood. Receptors were obtained from a human donor with acute or convalescent COVID-19. The donor label of this sample is uncertain.

CDR3 protein: CASSPPPAGANVLTF. CDR3 coding DNA: TGTGCCAGCTCACCACCCCCAGCTGGGGCCAACGTCCTGACTTTC. J is TRBJ2-6 and V is TRBV18; D gene unclear. V was clipped by 0 bases and J by 2 bases, with 5 bases between them. Germline CDR1 is KGHSH and CDR2 is LQKENI. The length of the CDR3 is 15 residues.

The rearrangement joins TRBV18 to TRBJ2-1; 7 bases are shared with TRBD1. The J segment lost 4 bases and the V segment lost 3 bases, leaving 6 bases of the junction unmatched. Germline CDR1 and CDR2: KGHSH and LQKENI. CDR3 length: 15 amino acids. The DNA for the CDR3 is TGTGCCAGCTCACCTGTGGCAGGGGGTTACAATGAGCAGTTCTTC. Translating it yields CASSPVAGGYNEQFF. The full variable domain, rest sourced from reference TRBV18 and TRBJ2-1, is NAGVMQNPRHLVRRRGQEARLRCSPMKGHSHVYWYRQLPEEGLKFMVYLQKENIIDESGMPKERFSAEFPKEGPSILRIQQVVRGDSAAYFCASSPVAGGYNEQFFGPGTRLTVL.

This chain connects TRBV5-1 to TRBJ1-3; a weak D match, TRBD1 (5 bases). The CDR3 contains 15 residues. Germline CDR1 and CDR2: SGHRS and YFSETQ. Trimming took off 3 bases at V and 3 bases at J, with 13 bases between the two ends. The CDR3 DNA is TGCGCCAGCAGCTCAGACAGCTTTAATGGAAACACCATATATTTT. It specifies CASSSDSFNGNTIYF.

The CDR3 spells CAIKRGTGNTIYF. The CDR3 DNA follows: TGTGCCATCAAAAGGGGAACTGGAAACACCATATATTTT. This chain joins TRBV19 and TRBJ1-3; the D gene is possibly TRBD1 (5 bases). The CDR3 contains 13 residues. Trimming shortened V by 10 bases and J by 2 bases, and 12 bases separated the two germline ends. Germline V lookup: CDR1 LNHDA, CDR2 SQIVND (reference sequence).

This chain links TRBV4-1 with TRBJ1-5, with D uncertain. This CDR3 has 15 residues. Per the germline V gene, CDR1 is MGHRA and CDR2 is YSYEKL. V was trimmed by 0 bases and J by 5 bases, leaving 11 bases between them. The chain's CDR3 is CASSQDGDTDQPQHF. Written as DNA, the CDR3 is TGCGCCAGCAGCCAAGATGGAGATACGGATCAGCCCCAGCATTTT.

The chain couples TRBV12-5 to TRBJ1-1, with D possibly matching TRBD1 (6 bases). CDR1 is LGHNT, CDR2 FRNRAP, per germline. Trimming took off 6 bases at V and 12 bases at J, with 17 bases between the two ends. The CDR3 extends over 12 amino acids. DNA for the CDR3: TGTGCTAGTGGGGGGGGGCCCCTTCTCCCTTTCTTT. Translating it yields CASGGGPLLPFF.

The table lists this clone with a few counts. This chain joins TRBV5-4 and TRBJ1-2; 12 bases map to TRBD1. Germline V CDR1 and CDR2: SGHNT, YYREEE (reference sequence). The CDR3 totals 17 residues. The junction had 10 bases not matched to a gene; V was cut back by 3 bases and J by 4 bases. DNA of the CDR3: TGTGCCAGCAGCTCTGGGACAGGGGGCGTCAGGCCCTATGGCTACACCTTC. The encoded protein is CASSSGTGGVRPYGYTF.

This clone came up once. CDR3 nucleotide sequence: TGTGCCAGCAGCTCGGGACAGCCTTCCGGGGAGCTGTTTTTT. Protein sequence: CASSSGQPSGELFF. J is TRBJ2-2 and V is TRBV7-3, with TRBD1 matching over 7 bases. Trimming at V came to 4 bases and at J to 6 bases, leaving 5 bases not matched to a gene. Germline V gene data show CDR1 as SGHTA and CDR2 as FQGTGA. The CDR3 extends over 14 amino acids.

This rearrangement joins TRBV4-1 to TRBJ2-7; 10 nucleotides line up with TRBD1. The CDR3 has 19 residues. Germline V CDR1 and CDR2: MGHRA, YSYEKL. The V gene end was trimmed by 0 bases and the J gene end by 4 bases; junction bases not matched to a gene: 15. CDR3 region: CASSQEGTGVGHWTYEQYF. CDR3 nucleotide sequence: TGCGCCAGCAGCCAAGAAGGGACAGGGGTTGGACACTGGACTTACGAGCAGTACTTC.

This sequence joins TRBV6-1 and TRBJ1-6; 8 bases line up with TRBD1. Germline V gives CDR1 MNHNS, CDR2 SASEGT. The CDR3 runs 15 residues. The junction had 1 base not matched to a gene; V was cut back by 1 base and J by 5 bases. CDR3 in amino acids: CASSEVQGDNSPLHF. CDR3 DNA sequence: TGTGCCAGCAGTGAAGTACAGGGGGATAATTCACCCCTCCACTTT.

This clone showed up just once. The genes are TRBV29-1 and TRBJ2-5; 11 bases are a match to TRBD1. V was clipped by 3 bases and J by 3 bases; unmatched bases: 0. The CDR3 is 13 amino acids. The germline V gene has CDR1 SQVTM and CDR2 ANQGSEA. Here the CDR3 reads CSVEGQGEETQYF. The DNA for the CDR3 is TGCAGCGTTGAGGGACAGGGGGAAGAGACCCAGTACTTC.

V usage is TRBV6-1 and J usage is TRBJ2-1, with a tentative D call TRBD1 (6 bases). This CDR3 is built from 15 residues. Trimming removed 1 base at V and 7 bases at J, with 14 bases between. The germline V gene has CDR1 MNHNS and CDR2 SASEGT. The DNA for the CDR3 is TGTGCCAGCAGTGAAGGACAGGAATGGAGGAATGAGCAGTTCTTC. Translating it yields CASSEGQEWRNEQFF.

V is TRBV19 and J is TRBJ2-2, with a weak D call TRBD1 (6 bases). The germline gives CDR1 LNHDA, CDR2 SQIVND (reference sequence). V was clipped by 7 bases and J by 6 bases, with 18 bases between them. The CDR3 contains 15 residues. The CDR3, as DNA: TGTGCCAGTACCCAGGGGCAGCAATACGCCGGGGAGCTGTTTTTT. This gives the protein CASTQGQQYAGELFF.

The rearrangement uses TRBV5-1 and TRBJ1-3; the D gene is possibly TRBD1 (6 bases). V was trimmed by 0 bases and J by 0 bases, leaving 10 bases between them. The CDR3 is made up of 16 amino acids. CDR1 and CDR2 from the germline V gene are SGHRS and YFSETQ. CDR3 bases: TGCGCCAGCAGCTTGGATGGACAGCCCTCTGGAAACACCATATATTTT. Amino acids: CASSLDGQPSGNTIYF.

V gene TRBV12-3 or TRBV12-4 combines with J gene TRBJ1-6; D is ambiguous. The CDR3 consists of 11 residues. V dropped 3 bases and J dropped 15 bases, with 9 bases sitting between them. CDR3 amino acids: CASSFKHHLHF. DNA of the CDR3: TGTGCCAGCAGTTTTAAACACCACCTCCACTTT.

This clone was counted once. V and J are TRBV6-5 and TRBJ1-2; 7 bases agree with TRBD1. Germline trimming cut 7 bases from V and 7 bases from J; bases unmatched to any gene: 6. The germline V gene has CDR1 MNHEY and CDR2 SVGAGI. This CDR3 is built from 12 residues. DNA of the CDR3: TGTGCCAGCACCGACAGGGTCTCTGGCTACACCTTC. Translated, it gives CASTDRVSGYTF.

DNA of the CDR3: TGTGCCAGCAGCGGAGCGGGAGATTGGTCAGATACGCAGTATTTT. Translation gives CASSGAGDWSDTQYF. The chain couples TRBV5-6 to TRBJ2-3; 8 nucleotides line up with TRBD2. The CDR3 consists of 15 residues. Looked up from germline, CDR1 is SGHDT and CDR2 is YYEEEE. The junction had 8 bases not matched to a gene; V was cut back by 4 bases and J by 4 bases. The complete variable domain, with remaining parts taken from reference TRBV5-6 and TRBJ2-3, reads DAGVTQSPTHLIKTRGQQVTLRCSPKSGHDTVSWYQQALGQGPQFIFQYYEEEERQRGNFPDRFSGHQFPNYSSELNVNALLLGDSALYLCASSGAGDWSDTQYFGPGTRLTVL.

The J gene is TRBJ1-1, the V gene TRBV5-4; D not certain. V was trimmed by 0 bases and J by 4 bases, leaving 7 bases between them. Germline V CDR1 and CDR2: SGHNT, YYREEE (reference sequence). The CDR3 consists of 13 residues. The CDR3 region has the DNA TGTGCCAGCAGCTTGGACAGCCCCACTGAAGCTTTCTTT. Protein sequence: CASSLDSPTEAFF.